Reported below is one TCR beta chain. Its target is not known. CDR3 length equals 18 residues. Unmatched junction bases numbered 25, after V lost 6 bases and J lost 7 bases. Germline CDR1 and CDR2: SQVTM and ANQGSEA. Both 60 Vbeta primers and 13 Jbeta primers went into the PCR. Method: immunoSEQ multiplex PCR; TCRdb's copy keeps in-frame clones and lacks some. Among 130,000 to 150,000 clones listed, 79% were seen once. This sample was taken from a study of cytomegalovirus exposure and HLA in healthy donors. Overall study results and limits: Associated with HLA alleles at 0.05 false discovery rate in a later analysis were over 15,000 TCR beta sequences. In a later analysis, donors in an Asian-associated ancestry cluster reportedly had fewer N-insertions in productive TCRs than the cohort mean. There was a cluster of highly shared sequence variants that was likely a sequencing artifact. Among TCR beta chains, those listed as cytomegalovirus-associated numbered about 150.

The chain uses TRBV29-1 and TRBJ2-5; TRBD1 agrees at 8 bases. The receptor was derived from a man between 18 and 35 years old in good health and CMV-seronegative. Sequencing input: PBMCs. The DNA for the CDR3 is TGCAGCGTCGCCCATTCTTCACAGGGGGGATACGGGTTCGGGACCCAGTACTTC. Its protein product is CSVAHSSQGGYGFGTQYF.